The source of this T cell receptor (beta chain) is a study of Graves' ophthalmopathy and Graves' hyperthyroidism. Germline CDR1 is GTSNPN and CDR2 is SVGIG (reference sequence). The CDR3 is made up of 15 amino acids. The V end was cut by 3 bases, the J end by 4 bases, with 18 bases between. In its sample, this clonotype was seen many times. Antigen: not known. Notes on the study in general: Sensitivity reached 60% to 71% and specificity approximately 72% when the model predicted ophthalmopathy progression.

The TCR beta CDR3 regions underwent amplification from RNA transcripts. Second-round multiplex PCR came after first-round RT-PCR with HTBI primers. From the multiplex PCR reads, TCRdb called clonotypes with MiXCR, one entry per CDR3 protein. The sample includes about 400,000 distinct CDR3 sequences, roughly 20% of them seen just once. This chain connects TRBV30 to TRBJ1-2, with D unclear. This receptor was identified in a woman between 18 and 30 years old with stable Graves' hyperthyroidism. The sample was peripheral blood. The CDR3 reads CAWSEAGVRFYGYTF. In DNA, the CDR3 is TGTGCCTGGAGCGAAGCTGGTGTCAGATTCTATGGCTACACCTTC.